This section outlines one T cell receptor beta chain sequence together with its context. What it binds is not known. These data originate in a study of shared clonotypes between healthy human individuals. Points from the study as a whole: At large depth, rarefaction still showed sorted-subset sequencing to be incomplete. Larger richness was generally estimated for naive than memory subsets.

The method was immunoSEQ multiplex PCR; TCRdb's version includes in-frame clones alone and lacks a portion of them. The sample records about 1 million clones, under 80% being singletons. The study drew its donors from healthy HIV-negative adults without recent acute infections or vaccinations. Investigators divided CD4+ cells into CD45RA+ naive and CD45RA-negative memory subsets. The clonotype comes from a man aged 18 to 29 in good health. What was sequenced was memory CD4+ T cells sorted from blood. Described subset: CD45RA-negative fraction.

In DNA, the CDR3 is TGTGCCAGCGGGGCTGGGGGTTCTTCCTACGAGCAGTACTTC. The encoded protein is CASGAGGSSYEQYF. The chain joins TRBV28 to TRBJ2-7, with D perhaps TRBD1 or TRBD2 (5 bases each). Trimming took 8 bases from V and 1 from J, leaving 15 bases between them. The CDR3 totals 14 residues. Germline V lookup: CDR1 MDHEN, CDR2 SYDVKM. The full variable domain, completed using reference TRBV28 and TRBJ2-7, is DVKVTQSSRYLVKRTGEKVFLECVQDMDHENMFWYRQDPGLGLRLIYFSYDVKMKEKGDIPEGYSVSREKKERFSLILESASTNQTSMYLCASGAGGSSYEQYFGPGTRLTVT.